Below are 28 T cell receptor beta chains sequenced from a single sample in a study of OX40 agonist ivuxolimab in advanced cancers. This table comes from immunoSEQ multiplex PCR, and its TCRdb copy is limited to in-frame clones, with some not included. The top ten clones hold roughly 0.5% of a sample with some 73,000 clones, 85% to 90% of them seen once. Here the sequenced sample was CD4+ or CD8+ T cells sorted from blood, taken in a trial of the OX40 agonist ivuxolimab. Every receptor here comes from an adult with an advanced solid tumor such as melanoma, head and neck, liver or kidney cancer.

This clone was seen only once. The chain carries TRBV10-3 and TRBJ2-3, with 7 bases aligning to TRBD1. This CDR3 is built from 13 residues. Germline CDR1 ENHRY, CDR2 SYGVKD. V lost 8 bases to trimming and J lost 3 bases; unmatched junction nucleotides: 5. The CDR3 region has the DNA TGTGCCATCCAACAGGGGCGTACAGATACGCAGTATTTT. Protein: CAIQQGRTDTQYF.

The chain has TRBV2 and TRBJ1-2, with D possibly being TRBD1 (6 bases). The V and J ends lost 7 bases and 3 bases respectively, with 15 bases between them. This CDR3 is 14 amino acids long. Germline CDR1 is SNHLY and CDR2 is FYNNEI. This chain's CDR3 is CASMQGGWDYGYTF. For the CDR3, the DNA is TGTGCCAGCATGCAAGGGGGTTGGGACTATGGCTACACCTTC. Full variable domain (outside the CDR3, taken from reference TRBV2 and TRBJ1-2): EPEVTQTPSHQVTQMGQEVILRCVPISNHLYFYWYRQILGQKVEFLVSFYNNEISEKSEIFDDQFSVERPDGSNFTLKIRSTKLEDSAMYFCASMQGGWDYGYTFGSGTRLTVV.

The gene calls are TRBV6-5 and TRBJ1-2; 12 bases line up with TRBD1. V gave up 6 bases and J gave up 4 bases; unmatched junction bases: 6. CDR1 MNHEY and CDR2 SVGAGI come from the germline V gene. The CDR3 length is 15 residues. In DNA, the CDR3 is TGTGCCAGCAGATCGGGACAGGGGGCGTTCTATGGCTACACCTTC. It specifies CASRSGQGAFYGYTF.

This clone was observed a handful of times. V is TRBV6-1 and J is TRBJ1-1, with D hard to call. V was clipped by 2 bases and J by 5 bases, with 3 bases between them. This CDR3 comprises 11 residues. Germline V gene lookup returns CDR1 MNHNS and CDR2 SASEGT. CDR3 sequence (DNA): TGTGCCAGCAGTGAATGGACTGAAGCTTTCTTT. Amino acids: CASSEWTEAFF.

The rearrangement uses TRBV18 and TRBJ2-1; no clear D gene. The V end lost 3 bases, the J end lost 1 base, and 7 bases lay between the germline ends. Germline V lookup: CDR1 KGHSH, CDR2 LQKENI. The CDR3 has 14 amino acids. The CDR3 is CASSPSGSYNEQFF. DNA of the CDR3: TGTGCCAGCTCACCCAGTGGTTCCTACAATGAGCAGTTCTTC.

The CDR3, as DNA: TGTGCCAGCAGCAGGGCCTGGGACTCCTACGAGCAGTACTTC. It codes for CASSRAWDSYEQYF. The rearrangement joins TRBV6-6 to TRBJ2-7, with D possibly TRBD1 on 5 matching bases. V was trimmed by 6 bases and J by 0 bases, leaving 12 bases between them. The CDR3 has 14 residues. Looked up from germline, CDR1 is MNHNY and CDR2 is SVGAGI (reference sequence).

This clone was seen a handful of times. This sequence joins TRBV6-6 and TRBJ1-1; no clear D. This CDR3 has 12 amino acids. The V end was cut by 8 bases, the J end by 1 base, with 8 bases between. Per the germline V gene, CDR1 is MNHNY and CDR2 is SVGAGI (reference sequence). The CDR3 bases are TGTGCCAGCTCGGACCCGAACACTGAAGCTTTCTTT. Translated: CASSDPNTEAFF.

The chain couples TRBV7-6 to TRBJ2-7, with D possibly being TRBD1 or TRBD2 (5 bases each). Germline CDR1 and CDR2: SGHVS and FNYEAQ. There are 13 residues in the CDR3. V was trimmed by 1 base and J by 7 bases, leaving 11 bases between them. The CDR3 loop is CASSLVDRGEQYF. The CDR3 bases are TGTGCCAGCAGCTTAGTCGACAGAGGGGAGCAGTACTTC.

A note on this clone: At one boundary the junction diverges from the germline segment, which might be a read error. The same CDR3 also results from other DNA sequences found in this sample. The chain couples TRBV7-3 to TRBJ2-1, with D perhaps matching TRBD1 (5 bases). Per germline, CDR1 SGHTA and CDR2 FQGTGA. CDR3 length: 16 amino acids. CDR3 nucleotide sequence: TGTGCCAGTAGCTTAATACAGGTAAGCTCCTACAATGAGCAGTTCTTC. It translates to CASSLIQVSSYNEQFF.

The chain links TRBV9 to TRBJ2-7, with D hard to call. Between the trimmed V and J ends, which lost 2 bases and 6 bases, there was a span of 12 bases. There are 13 residues in the CDR3. The V gene's germline CDR1 is SGDLS and CDR2 YYNGEE. The CDR3 sequence: CASSVSSRGEQYF. As DNA, the CDR3 is TGTGCCAGCAGCGTTTCAAGTAGAGGCGAGCAGTACTTC.

This chain uses TRBV4-2 with TRBJ2-3; 8 bases align to TRBD2. CDR1 is LGHNA, CDR2 YNFKEQ, per germline. V trimming: 7 bases; J trimming: 4 bases; junction bases outside the gene matches: 13. The CDR3 contains 16 residues. The CDR3 here is CASTPQVSGRSDTQYF. The CDR3 bases are TGTGCCAGCACCCCGCAGGTCAGCGGGAGATCAGATACGCAGTATTTT.

The rearrangement links TRBV14 to TRBJ1-1; 8 bases align to TRBD1. The trim removed 4 bases at V and 5 bases at J, leaving 9 bases unmatched. Germline CDR1 is SGHDN and CDR2 is FVKESK. The CDR3 loop spans 15 amino acids. The CDR3 reads CASSLEGQEATEAFF. Here the CDR3 DNA reads TGTGCCAGCAGCCTAGAGGGACAGGAGGCGACTGAAGCTTTCTTT.

The chain recombines TRBV28 with TRBJ1-5; TRBD1 agrees at 8 bases. Trimming at V came to 5 bases and at J to 6 bases, leaving 15 bases not matched to a gene. CDR3 length: 17 residues. Germline lookup yields CDR1 MDHEN and CDR2 SYDVKM. CDR3 in amino acids: CASSLNFQGAGGQPQHF. The DNA for the CDR3 is TGTGCCAGCAGTCTAAACTTCCAGGGGGCGGGAGGTCAGCCCCAGCATTTT.

This chain uses TRBV13 with TRBJ1-1; a possible D gene is TRBD1 (5 bases). V lost 5 bases, J lost 6 bases, and 22 bases lay in between. The CDR3 covers 16 residues. Germline V gene lookup returns CDR1 PRHDT and CDR2 FYEKMQ (reference sequence). The CDR3 coding sequence is TGTGCCAGCAGCCCGGGGGATGGAGGTAGGTTCGCTGAAGCTTTCTTT. Protein: CASSPGDGGRFAEAFF. The full variable domain, in which reference TRBV13 and TRBJ1-1 provide the parts outside the CDR3, is AAGVIQSPRHLIKEKRETATLKCYPIPRHDTVYWYQQGPGQDPQFLISFYEKMQSDKGSIPDRFSAQQFSDYHSELNMSSLELGDSALYFCASSPGDGGRFAEAFFGQGTRLTVV.

V usage is TRBV28 and J usage is TRBJ2-5, with a possible D match to TRBD1 (6 bases). CDR3 size: 13 residues. The ends were cut back, 10 bases at V and 5 bases at J, with 17 bases in the middle. The germline V gene encodes CDR1 MDHEN and CDR2 SYDVKM. The CDR3 reads CAIRQVSQETQYF. The CDR3 DNA reads as TGTGCCATCCGACAGGTCAGTCAGGAGACCCAGTACTTC. The whole variable domain, remainder taken from reference TRBV28 and TRBJ2-5, is DVKVTQSSRYLVKRTGEKVFLECVQDMDHENMFWYRQDPGLGLRLIYFSYDVKMKEKGDIPEGYSVSREKKERFSLILESASTNQTSMYLCAIRQVSQETQYFGPGTRLLVL.

This clone is medium-sized. The chain combines TRBV2 with TRBJ1-2, with D unresolved. The CDR3 sequence is 14 residues long. The germline gives CDR1 SNHLY, CDR2 FYNNEI. The V gene lost 1 base and the J gene lost 4 bases, with 10 bases spanning the gap. The CDR3, as DNA: TGTGCCAGCAGTGAAGTCCTCGGGGTCTATGGCTACACCTTC. This encodes CASSEVLGVYGYTF.

The J gene is TRBJ2-7, the V gene TRBV9, with D maybe TRBD2 (7 bases). The germline V gene has CDR1 SGDLS and CDR2 YYNGEE. V was clipped by 4 bases and J by 0 bases, with 11 bases between them. This CDR3 comprises 14 residues. The CDR3 spells CASSRGASSYEQYF. The DNA of the CDR3 is TGTGCCAGCAGCCGGGGGGCTAGCTCCTACGAGCAGTACTTC.

The chain is built from TRBV7-9 and TRBJ1-2; 8 bases line up with TRBD1. The CDR3 consists of 13 residues. Trimming at V came to 4 bases and at J to 7 bases, leaving 5 bases not matched to a gene. The germline gives CDR1 SEHNR, CDR2 FQNEAQ (reference sequence). The CDR3, as DNA: TGTGCCAGCAGCTCCGGACAGGGAGGTGGCTACACCTTC. It is translated as CASSSGQGGGYTF.

The chain carries TRBV25-1 and TRBJ1-5; D remains ambiguous. Trimming left V 1 base short and J 0 bases short, with 10 bases between. This CDR3 has 16 residues. Germline CDR1 reads MGHDK; CDR2 reads SYGVNS. CDR3 DNA: TGTGCCAGCAGTGAATCGGGGTCTGGTAGCAATCAGCCCCAGCATTTT. Amino acids: CASSESGSGSNQPQHF.

CDR3 protein: CASSPSDTGELFF. The CDR3 bases are TGTGCCAGCTCACCATCAGACACCGGGGAGCTGTTTTTT. V and J are TRBV18 and TRBJ2-2; D is ambiguous. The CDR3 is 13 residues long. CDR1 and CDR2 (germline): KGHSH, LQKENI. V was trimmed by 2 bases and J by 3 bases, leaving 4 bases between them.

The gene calls are TRBV30 and TRBJ1-3; 8 bases match TRBD1. Germline CDR1 and CDR2: GTSNPN and SVGIG (reference sequence). CDR3 length: 13 amino acids. V lost 5 bases, J lost 2 bases, and 2 bases stayed unmatched. CDR3 DNA: TGTGCCTGGGGACAGGGCGCTGGAAACACCATATATTTT. Its protein is CAWGQGAGNTIYF. The whole variable domain, remainder taken from reference TRBV30 and TRBJ1-3, is SQTIHQWPATLVQPVGSPLSLECTVEGTSNPNLYWYRQAAGRGLQLLFYSVGIGQISSEVPQNLSASRPQDRQFILSSKKLLLSDSGFYLCAWGQGAGNTIYFGEGSWLTVV.

This clone has only one observation. The chain has TRBV6-5 and TRBJ2-7; the match to TRBD1 covers 7 bases. J lost 2 bases, V lost 5 bases, and 6 bases had no gene match. The CDR3 sequence is 14 residues long. Germline V gives CDR1 MNHEY, CDR2 SVGAGI. Here the CDR3 reads CASSPGQPPYEQYF. For the CDR3, the DNA is TGTGCCAGCAGTCCGGGACAGCCACCCTACGAGCAGTACTTC.

The chain carries TRBV7-3 and TRBJ2-1; D not resolved. From germline, CDR1 is SGHTA and CDR2 FQGTGA. The CDR3 is made up of 17 amino acids. Trimming stripped 2 bases from V and 0 bases from J, with 14 bases between. The CDR3 nucleotides read TGTGCCAGCAGCTTAGGCTTCCCCGGTAGCTCCTACAATGAGCAGTTCTTC. This encodes CASSLGFPGSSYNEQFF. Drawing the rest from reference TRBV7-3 and TRBJ2-1, the complete variable domain is GAGVSQTPSNKVTEKGKYVELRCDPISGHTALYWYRQSLGQGPEFLIYFQGTGAADDSGLPNDRFFAVRPEGSVSTLKIQRTERGDSAVYLCASSLGFPGSSYNEQFFGPGTRLTVL.

The rearrangement links TRBV18 to TRBJ1-1; D is unclear. The CDR3 is 14 residues long. Trimming removed 2 bases at V and 7 bases at J, with 14 bases between. The germline V gene encodes CDR1 KGHSH and CDR2 LQKENI. The CDR3 nucleotides read TGTGCCAGCTCACCAACAACCATACAGTTTGAAGCTTTCTTT. Translation gives CASSPTTIQFEAFF.

This chain connects TRBV6-1 to TRBJ2-2, with D perhaps given as TRBD1 or TRBD2 (5 bases each). V gave up 6 bases and J gave up 1 base, with 9 bases separating them. The germline gives CDR1 MNHNS, CDR2 SASEGT. This CDR3 spans 14 amino acids. Here the CDR3 reads CASRRDGNTGELFF. The CDR3 bases are TGTGCCAGCAGGAGGGACGGGAACACCGGGGAGCTGTTTTTT.

This chain's CDR3 is CASKSGSYGYTF. The CDR3 region has the DNA TGTGCCAGCAAGTCAGGGAGCTATGGCTACACCTTC. The chain employs TRBV6-5 and TRBJ1-2, with TRBD1 as a possible D gene (5 bases). The V gene's germline CDR1 is MNHEY and CDR2 SVGAGI. Trimming took 7 bases from V and 4 from J, leaving 10 bases between them. The CDR3 length is 12 residues.

The chain uses TRBV19 and TRBJ1-1, with D uncertain. Germline V CDR1 and CDR2: LNHDA, SQIVND (reference sequence). This CDR3 comprises 13 residues. V lost 5 bases and J lost 0, with 7 bases in between. The chain's CDR3 is CASSFQMNTEAFF. In DNA, the CDR3 is TGTGCCAGTAGTTTTCAGATGAACACTGAAGCTTTCTTT.

This clone came up once. V is TRBV19 and J is TRBJ2-2; D call uncertain. Trimming cost V 5 bases and J 2 bases, with 9 bases left between them. Germline V gene sequence: CDR1 LNHDA, CDR2 SQIVND (reference sequence). The length of the CDR3 is 14 residues. The CDR3 bases are TGTGCCAGTAGTCTCCTCGACAACACCGGGGAGCTGTTTTTT. Amino acids: CASSLLDNTGELFF.